This T cell receptor (beta chain) is from a study of regulatory T cells in long-lasting Graves disease. Study details: Patients with new Graves' disease had used antithyroid drugs below 3 months.

Time point meaning: newly diagnosed GD, antithyroid drugs for less than 3 months. RNA isolated from PBMCs was used to make the TCR library. To make TCR beta libraries, researchers used iRepertoire HTBI primers and Arm-PCR of CDR3 regions. TCRdb ran MiXCR on the multiplex PCR reads and lists one entry per CDR3 protein. This sample has 400,000 to 500,000 distinct CDR3 sequences, with roughly 15% found just once. At least ten counts were recorded for this clonotype. Antigen: not known. Findings and caveats of the study: Persistent disease samples used TRBV28, TRBJ1-2 and TRBJ2-5 preferentially. Persistent patients shared under 3,000 public clonotypes among themselves. Newly diagnosed patients shared fewer, at approximately 970.

V was pared by 8 bases and J by 1 base, with 12 bases between. The CDR3 has 13 residues. Germline V gene lookup returns CDR1 MDHEN and CDR2 SYDVKM. In addition, the sample was reused for a study of T cells in Graves' hyperthyroidism and ophthalmopathy. That paper notes: A set of HTBI primers served as the primers for a first-round RT-PCR of the TCR CDR3.

The TCR was taken from a woman aged 45-65 years with Graves disease. The chain uses TRBV28 and TRBJ2-7; possibly TRBD2 for D (6 bases). The sequencing here drew on peripheral blood mononuclear cells (PBMCs), taken at new diagnosis, from a patient treated with antithyroid drugs. The CDR3 sequence: CASLGGTSYEQYF. CDR3 DNA sequence: TGTGCCAGCCTTGGAGGGACGTCCTACGAGCAGTACTTC.